This TCR beta chain was captured in a study of OX40 agonist ivuxolimab in advanced cancers. The assay was immunoSEQ multiplex PCR, and TCRdb's table has in-frame clones only and misses some. The data hold 100,000 or so clones, with around nine tenths observed a single time. This CDR3 region has 12 residues. V was clipped by 0 bases and J by 14 bases, with 13 bases between them. In germline, CDR1 is GTSNPN, CDR2 SVGIG (reference sequence). The chain recombines TRBV30 with TRBJ1-4; no clear D gene. The TCR comes from an adult with an advanced solid tumor such as melanoma, head and neck, liver or kidney cancer. Here the sequenced sample was CD4+ or CD8+ T cells sorted from blood, taken in a trial of the OX40 agonist ivuxolimab. The CDR3 sequence: CAWSVNGERLFF. CDR3 nucleotide sequence: TGTGCCTGGAGTGTAAACGGCGAACGTCTGTTTTTT. Full variable domain (rest looked up from reference TRBV30 and TRBJ1-4): SQTIHQWPATLVQPVGSPLSLECTVEGTSNPNLYWYRQAAGRGLQLLFYSVGIGQISSEVPQNLSASRPQDRQFILSSKKLLLSDSGFYLCAWSVNGERLFFGSGTQLSVL.